The 22 T cell receptor beta chains below were found in one sample sequenced in a study of neurological immune-mediated disorders. From the 5' RACE reads, TCRdb called clonotypes with MiXCR, one entry per CDR3 protein. The sample lists more than 40,000 distinct CDR3 sequences, around 1.9% seen once, with around 2.1% in the top ten. Sequenced sample: PBMCs. The receptors stem from a woman aged 40 to 55 with multiple sclerosis.

This clonotype was seen at least ten times. The chain is built from TRBV5-1 and TRBJ2-1; D remains ambiguous. V was cut by 0 bases and J by 8 bases, with 18 bases left in between. The CDR3 runs to 16 residues. Germline CDR1 reads SGHRS; CDR2 reads YFSETQ. CDR3 amino acids: CASSLAPQVRGDEQFF. As DNA, the CDR3 is TGCGCCAGCAGCTTGGCCCCCCAGGTACGCGGCGATGAGCAGTTCTTC.

At least ten counts were recorded for this clonotype. This chain joins TRBV10-1 and TRBJ2-5; 15 nucleotides align to TRBD2. Germline V gene data show CDR1 as WNHNN and CDR2 as SYGVQD (reference sequence). V dropped 7 bases and J dropped 2; count of bases not matched to a gene: 2. The CDR3 is 15 amino acids. CDR3 sequence: CASTGTSGGQETQYF. The CDR3 bases are TGCGCCAGCACCGGGACTAGCGGGGGGCAAGAGACCCAGTACTTC.

In this sample, this clonotype turned up many times. The J gene is TRBJ2-5, the V gene TRBV6-2 or TRBV6-3, with a weak D call TRBD1 (6 bases). The V gene lost 2 bases and the J gene lost 2 bases, with 12 bases spanning the gap. The CDR3 length is 15 residues. Germline values: CDR1 MNHEY, CDR2 SVGEGT. The CDR3 spells CASSYIMGHQETQYF. CDR3 DNA sequence: TGTGCCAGCAGTTACATTATGGGACATCAAGAGACCCAGTACTTC.

This clonotype was picked up many times. This chain connects TRBV6-5 to TRBJ1-1; D not certain. The CDR3 contains 11 residues. Germline values: CDR1 MNHEY, CDR2 SVGAGI. Trimming took off 10 bases at V and 1 base at J, with 7 bases between the two ends. CDR3 region: CATRANTEAFF. The CDR3 bases are TGTGCCACCCGAGCGAACACTGAAGCTTTCTTT.

This clonotype was found many times. V is TRBV6-6 and J is TRBJ2-7; 7 bases are a match to TRBD1. The CDR3 totals 12 residues. Germline V gene sequence: CDR1 MNHNY, CDR2 SVGAGI (reference sequence). With V trimmed by 0 bases and J by 11 bases, 4 bases remained unmatched. The CDR3 nucleotides are TGTGCCAGCAGTTACTCCGGGACAGCCGAGTACTTC. It encodes CASSYSGTAEYF.

This clonotype was seen at least ten times. V and J are TRBV5-1 and TRBJ1-6; possibly TRBD1 for D (5 bases). The germline V gene encodes CDR1 SGHRS and CDR2 YFSETQ. There are 15 residues in the CDR3. Trimming removed 4 bases from V and 13 bases from J, with 21 bases in between. The CDR3 bases are TGCGCCAGCAGCACCGGGACTCTCGGACGAGGGCCCCTCCACTTT. It is translated as CASSTGTLGRGPLHF.

This clonotype occurred many times. The rearrangement links TRBV25-1 to TRBJ1-1, with D possibly TRBD1 on 5 matching bases. Trimming pared 6 bases from V and 7 bases from J, leaving 12 bases between. This CDR3 region has 12 residues. The germline V gene has CDR1 MGHDK and CDR2 SYGVNS. The CDR3, as DNA: TGTGCCAGCAGGTATGGGGCAGATGAAGCTTTCTTT. This sequence encodes CASRYGADEAFF.

This clonotype was counted many times. V and J are TRBV5-1 and TRBJ2-7; D perhaps matches TRBD1 (6 bases). Trimming cost V 1 base and J 1 base, with 12 bases left between them. The CDR3 length is 15 residues. Germline CDR1 and CDR2: SGHRS and YFSETQ. The CDR3 DNA is TGCGCCAGCAGCTTGACAGGGAAGGGATCCTACGAGCAGTACTTC. Encoded protein: CASSLTGKGSYEQYF.

This clonotype was recorded at least ten times. The genes are TRBV6-2 or TRBV6-3 and TRBJ2-7; TRBD1 is a possible D gene (6 bases). Trimming removed 2 bases from V and 4 bases from J, with 12 bases in between. Germline V gene data show CDR1 as MNHEY and CDR2 as SVGEGT. The CDR3 loop spans 14 amino acids. The CDR3 DNA reads TGTGCCAGCAGTTACGGAGGACAGCGATACGAGCAGTACTTC. Residues: CASSYGGQRYEQYF.

This clonotype was recorded many times. Here the CDR3 reads CASSRGPASTEAFF. CDR3 DNA: TGTGCCAGCAGTCGCGGCCCCGCCAGCACTGAAGCTTTCTTT. The chain links TRBV2 to TRBJ1-1; D remains unclear. Germline V CDR1 and CDR2: SNHLY, FYNNEI. The CDR3 runs to 14 residues. V gave up 5 bases and J gave up 4 bases, with 14 bases separating them.

This clonotype was recorded at least ten times. The rearrangement links TRBV15 to TRBJ1-4, with D uncertain. Trimming shortened V by 0 bases and J by 8 bases, and 13 bases separated the two germline ends. Germline V CDR1 and CDR2: LNHNV, YYDKDF (reference sequence). The CDR3 has 15 amino acids. The CDR3, as DNA: TGTGCCACCAGCAGAGATCGACACCTGGGCGAAAAACTGTTTTTT. Its translation is CATSRDRHLGEKLFF.

This clonotype was seen many times. The J gene is TRBJ2-7, the V gene TRBV20-1; D might be TRBD1 (5 bases). The V end lost 3 bases, the J end lost 1 base, and 13 bases lay between the germline ends. Germline lookup yields CDR1 DFQATT and CDR2 SNEGSKA (reference sequence). The CDR3 is 14 residues long. In DNA form, the CDR3 reads TGCAGTGCTAGGTCCCCGGACACTTCCTACGAGCAGTACTTC. This translates into CSARSPDTSYEQYF.

This clonotype was detected many times. J is TRBJ1-6 and V is TRBV11-2; D unclear. The V gene lost 1 base and the J gene lost 9 bases, with 7 bases spanning the gap. The CDR3 spans 13 residues. Germline CDR1 and CDR2: SGHAT and FQNNGV. This CDR3 is CASSLGSGSPLHF. The CDR3, as DNA: TGTGCCAGCAGCTTAGGTTCTGGTTCACCCCTCCACTTT. Filled out from reference TRBV11-2 and TRBJ1-6, the complete variable domain reads EAGVAQSPRYKIIEKRQSVAFWCNPISGHATLYWYQQILGQGPKLLIQFQNNGVVDDSQLPKDRFSAERLKGVDSTLKIQPAKLEDSAVYLCASSLGSGSPLHFGNGTRLTVT.

The table lists this clonotype with many counts. V and J are TRBV7-3 and TRBJ2-1; D gene ambiguous. The germline V and J ends were trimmed by 2 bases and 5 bases, with 10 bases remaining between them. There are 14 residues in the CDR3. The germline CDR1 and CDR2 sequences are SGHTA and FQGTGA. The DNA of the CDR3 is TGTGCCAGCAGCTTAGACGGCCTGAACAATGAGCAGTTCTTC. This encodes CASSLDGLNNEQFF.

This clonotype was seen ten or more times. The J gene is TRBJ1-5, the V gene TRBV24-1; D is uncertain. Looked up from germline, CDR1 is KGHDR and CDR2 is SFDVKD. V shed 3 bases and J shed 6 bases, with 5 bases lying between them. The CDR3 is 12 amino acids. As DNA, the CDR3 is TGTGCCACCAGTGATGCAGGTCAGCCCCAGCATTTT. Translation: CATSDAGQPQHF.

This clonotype was counted at least ten times. The DNA of the CDR3 is TGTGCCAGCAGTTTTACGGTGAGGAACCCTTGGGCGCCCCAGCATTTT. Translation gives CASSFTVRNPWAPQHF. The chain links TRBV12-3 or TRBV12-4 to TRBJ1-5; D gene unclear. The CDR3 has 16 amino acids. Between the trimmed V and J ends, which lost 3 bases and 9 bases, there was a span of 21 bases.

This clonotype has a count of ten or more. The genes are TRBV15 and TRBJ2-1; the D is unclear. Germline-derived CDR1 and CDR2 are LNHNV and YYDKDF (reference sequence). The CDR3 has 11 residues. V lost 2 bases and J 6 bases, leaving 2 bases between the germline ends. The CDR3 region has the DNA TGTGCCACCAGCAGAAGCAATGAGCAGTTCTTC. The encoded protein is CATSRSNEQFF.

This clonotype appeared many times. The chain has TRBV5-1 and TRBJ1-1, with D possibly being TRBD1 (5 bases). V gave up 4 bases and J gave up 3 bases, with 22 bases separating them. This CDR3 contains 17 residues. Germline V gene lookup returns CDR1 SGHRS and CDR2 YFSETQ. CDR3 region: CASSLGTFGLGDTEAFF. The DNA for the CDR3 is TGCGCCAGCAGCCTTGGGACTTTCGGCTTGGGGGACACTGAAGCTTTCTTT.

This clonotype was seen ten or more times. The V and J genes are TRBV20-1 and TRBJ2-7; the match to TRBD1 covers 9 bases. The germline gives CDR1 DFQATT, CDR2 SNEGSKA (reference sequence). Trimming took 3 bases from V and 5 from J; bases not matched to a gene: 2. The CDR3 has 12 residues. The CDR3 loop is CSASRQGDEQYF. CDR3 nucleotide sequence: TGCAGTGCTAGCCGACAGGGGGACGAGCAGTACTTC.

This clonotype was detected ten times or more. The V and J genes are TRBV5-1 and TRBJ1-6; 7 bases agree with TRBD1. Trimming cost V 3 bases and J 7 bases; bases outside gene matches: 7. This CDR3 is built from 15 residues. The germline V gene has CDR1 SGHRS and CDR2 YFSETQ. CDR3 amino acids: CASSSNQQGNSPLHF. The CDR3 coding sequence is TGCGCCAGCAGCTCCAATCAACAGGGGAATTCACCCCTCCACTTT.

This clonotype showed up many times. This chain uses TRBV3-1 with TRBJ2-1; 9 nucleotides agree with TRBD1. CDR1 is LGHDT, CDR2 YNNKEL, per germline (reference sequence). After removal of 4 bases from V and 6 bases from J, the junction contained 7 bases not matched to a gene. The CDR3 is 15 residues long. The CDR3 region has the DNA TGTGCCAGCAGCCTCGGGACAGGGCCGACCAATGAGCAGTTCTTC. Protein product: CASSLGTGPTNEQFF.

This clonotype was picked up many times. The rearrangement links TRBV12-3 or TRBV12-4 to TRBJ1-3; D ambiguous. The CDR3 is 15 residues long. Trimming took 6 bases from V and 3 from J, leaving 15 bases between them. The CDR3 DNA follows: TGTGCCAGCAGCACAATGGCGATCGTTGGAAACACCATATATTTT. It specifies CASSTMAIVGNTIYF.